These 28 T cell receptor beta chains were sequenced from one sample in a study of OX40 agonist ivuxolimab in advanced cancers. Produced via immunoSEQ multiplex PCR; TCRdb's table is partial and in-frame only. This sample has 90,000 to 100,000 clones; approximately 86% occur once, and the top ten carry around 0.82%. This material consisted of CD4+ or CD8+ T cells sorted from blood, taken in a trial of the OX40 agonist ivuxolimab. The receptors originated from an adult with an advanced solid tumor such as melanoma, head and neck, liver or kidney cancer.

DNA of the CDR3: TGTGCCAGCTCCAGGTCGGGGTCGGGGAGCACTGAAGCTTTCTTT. As protein: CASSRSGSGSTEAFF. The J gene is TRBJ1-1, the V gene TRBV27; no clear D. CDR1 is MNHEY and CDR2 is SMNVEV in the germline V gene (reference sequence). The V end was cut by 8 bases, the J end by 4 bases, with 20 bases between. The CDR3 is made up of 15 amino acids.

The chain recombines TRBV27 with TRBJ2-7, with D hard to call. V was clipped by 5 bases and J by 5 bases, with 13 bases between them. The germline V gene encodes CDR1 MNHEY and CDR2 SMNVEV (reference sequence). The CDR3 extends over 13 amino acids. The CDR3 sequence: CASSPRTAHEQYV. The CDR3 DNA is TGTGCCAGCAGTCCCAGGACGGCCCACGAGCAGTACGTC.

This clone has a single count. The chain joins TRBV9 to TRBJ2-1, with 7 bases aligning to TRBD2. Germline V gene lookup returns CDR1 SGDLS and CDR2 YYNGEE. The CDR3 totals 16 residues. Unmatched junction bases numbered 3, after V lost 0 bases and J lost 0 bases. The CDR3 loop reads CASSVGGGPSYNEQFF. In nucleotides, the CDR3 is TGTGCCAGCAGCGTAGGGGGGGGACCCTCCTACAATGAGCAGTTCTTC.

This chain joins TRBV4-1 and TRBJ2-3, with TRBD2 matching 11 bases. With 4 bases clipped from V and 3 bases from J, the junction kept 6 bases outside the gene matches. Germline CDR1 reads MGHRA; CDR2 reads YSYEKL. There are 16 residues in the CDR3. The CDR3: CASSRTSGRVTDTQYF. As DNA, the CDR3 is TGCGCCAGCAGCCGAACTAGCGGGAGAGTGACAGATACGCAGTATTTT.

The J gene is TRBJ2-7, the V gene TRBV6-4; 9 bases are a match to TRBD1. The CDR3 loop spans 14 amino acids. Germline assignment: CDR1 MRHNA and CDR2 SNTAGT. V lost 6 bases to trimming and J lost 4 bases; unmatched junction nucleotides: 7. DNA of the CDR3: TGTGCCAGCAGCCCCGGGACAGGGAAGTACGAGCAGTACGTC. This codes for CASSPGTGKYEQYV.

V and J are TRBV6-6 and TRBJ2-1; 11 bases match TRBD2. The CDR3 loop spans 16 amino acids. Germline V gene lookup returns CDR1 MNHNY and CDR2 SVGAGI (reference sequence). Trimming removed 2 bases from V and 4 bases from J; junction bases left unmatched: 4. CDR3: CASSYLTSGAYNEQFF. In DNA form, the CDR3 reads TGTGCCAGCAGTTACCTGACTAGCGGGGCTTACAATGAGCAGTTCTTC.

This clone was recorded only once. This CDR3 reads CASSQDIGTQYF. The CDR3 nucleotides are TGTGCCAGCAGCCAAGACATAGGGACCCAGTACTTC. This chain links TRBV14 with TRBJ2-5; D ambiguous. Trimming cost V 0 bases and J 7 bases, with 6 bases left between them. Germline V gene lookup returns CDR1 SGHDN and CDR2 FVKESK. The CDR3 has 12 amino acids.

This chain links TRBV19 with TRBJ1-4; D is unresolved. CDR1 and CDR2 (germline): LNHDA, SQIVND (reference sequence). This CDR3 spans 15 amino acids. V was cut by 4 bases and J by 3 bases, with 12 bases left in between. The CDR3 protein is CASSTHRSPNEKLFF. Here the CDR3 DNA reads TGTGCCAGTAGTACCCACCGGAGCCCTAATGAAAAACTGTTTTTT.

V is TRBV28 and J is TRBJ1-5, with TRBD1 matching over 9 bases. CDR3 length: 14 amino acids. J was trimmed by 11 bases and V by 3 bases; bases with no gene match: 8. CDR1 is MDHEN and CDR2 is SYDVKM in the germline V gene. The CDR3 spells CASSFRDRVSAQHF. For the CDR3, the DNA is TGTGCCAGCAGTTTCCGGGACAGGGTTTCGGCCCAGCATTTT.

The chain recombines TRBV5-6 with TRBJ1-2; weak D call: TRBD1 (5 bases). Trimming shortened V by 7 bases and J by 4 bases, and 14 bases separated the two germline ends. The CDR3 consists of 13 residues. Germline V CDR1 and CDR2: SGHDT, YYEEEE. The CDR3 region has the DNA TGTGCCAGCGTACTGGGGGGTTCCTATGGCTACACCTTC. Amino acids: CASVLGGSYGYTF.

The rearrangement uses TRBV7-2 and TRBJ2-7, with 8 bases lining up with TRBD1. The CDR3 covers 13 residues. Germline assignment: CDR1 SGHTA and CDR2 FQGNSA. The V and J ends lost 4 bases and 6 bases, in that order; junction bases with no gene match: 5. The CDR3 DNA is TGTGCCAGCAGCTCGGACAGGGATCGCGAGCAGTACGTC. It codes for CASSSDRDREQYV.

J is TRBJ2-3 and V is TRBV11-2; 13 nucleotides agree with TRBD2. The CDR3 has 19 amino acids. Unmatched junction bases numbered 11, after V lost 0 bases and J lost 5 bases. Germline assignment: CDR1 SGHAT and CDR2 FQNNGV. The CDR3, as DNA: TGTGCCAGCAGCTTAGATTCCCCGGGACTAGCGGGAAGTGGAGATACGCAGTATTTT. Translated, it gives CASSLDSPGLAGSGDTQYF.

The V and J genes are TRBV29-1 and TRBJ1-6, with D tentatively TRBD1 (6 bases). The V and J ends lost 6 bases and 7 bases respectively, with 10 bases between them. Germline CDR1 SQVTM, CDR2 ANQGSEA. The CDR3 is made up of 12 amino acids. The CDR3 DNA reads TGCAGCGTCAGGCAGGGGAATTCACCCCTCCACTTT. It codes for CSVRQGNSPLHF.

This clone showed up just once. CDR3 DNA: TGTGCCAGCAGCTTGCTAGCGGGAATGGGAACAGGGGAGCTGTTTTTT. This translates into CASSLLAGMGTGELFF. The genes are TRBV5-5 and TRBJ2-2; TRBD2 aligns across 9 bases. The CDR3 extends over 16 amino acids. With 1 base clipped from V and 8 bases from J, the junction kept 9 bases outside the gene matches. CDR1 SGHKS and CDR2 YYEKEE come from the germline V gene (reference sequence).

The chain joins TRBV18 to TRBJ1-2; the D is unclear. CDR1 is KGHSH and CDR2 is LQKENI in the germline V gene. CDR3 length equals 13 residues. Trimming took 4 bases from V and 2 from J, leaving 8 bases between them. CDR3 nucleotides: TGTGCCAGCTCACGGGAAGCGAACTATGGCTACACCTTC. Protein: CASSREANYGYTF.

This clone was observed a single time. Compared with germline, one end of the junction differs, possibly owing to a read error. The V gene is TRBV18, the J gene TRBJ2-2; D may be TRBD1 or TRBD2 (6 bases each). CDR1 and CDR2 (germline): KGHSH, LQKENI. The CDR3 covers 15 residues. CDR3: CASSPSTGRTGELFF. DNA for the CDR3: TGTGCCAGCTCACCGAGCACAGGGAGGACCGGAGAGCTGTTTTTT.

The chain carries TRBV9 and TRBJ2-3; 8 nucleotides align to TRBD2. Trimming at V came to 7 bases and at J to 1 base, leaving 11 bases not matched to a gene. The CDR3 runs 16 residues. Germline assignment: CDR1 SGDLS and CDR2 YYNGEE. In DNA, the CDR3 is TGTGCCAGCGGAATAAGCGGGAGCCTCGGCACAGATACGCAGTATTTT. Residues: CASGISGSLGTDTQYF. The full variable domain, its missing parts supplied by reference TRBV9 and TRBJ2-3, is DSGVTQTPKHLITATGQRVTLRCSPRSGDLSVYWYQQSLDQGLQFLIQYYNGEERAKGNILERFSAQQFPDLHSELNLSSLELGDSALYFCASGISGSLGTDTQYFGPGTRLTVL.

The chain links TRBV6-6 to TRBJ2-2; 8 bases agree with TRBD2. The CDR3 extends over 16 amino acids. In germline, CDR1 is MNHNY, CDR2 SVGAGI (reference sequence). Unmatched junction bases numbered 10, after V lost 6 bases and J lost 4 bases. DNA for the CDR3: TGTGCCAGCAGAACCGGAGTAGCGGGACCCACCGGGGAGCTGTTTTTT. Its translation is CASRTGVAGPTGELFF.

The rearrangement joins TRBV18 to TRBJ2-7; D is possibly TRBD1 or TRBD2 (5 bases each). The length of the CDR3 is 16 residues. Trimming cost V 2 bases and J 0 bases, with 14 bases left between them. The germline CDR1 and CDR2 sequences are KGHSH and LQKENI. CDR3 loop: CASSPGAGGSSYEQYV. DNA of the CDR3: TGTGCCAGCTCACCAGGGGCAGGTGGGAGCTCCTACGAGCAGTACGTC.

V is TRBV5-4 and J is TRBJ1-2; 7 nucleotides match TRBD1. Trimming removed 5 bases from V and 4 bases from J; junction bases left unmatched: 5. Germline CDR1 SGHNT, CDR2 YYREEE (reference sequence). The CDR3 runs to 13 residues. This chain's CDR3 is CASSTDRSYGYTF. CDR3 nucleotide sequence: TGTGCCAGCAGTACGGACAGGTCCTATGGCTACACCTTC.

This clone was observed a handful of times. The rearrangement uses TRBV5-1 and TRBJ2-3; no clear D gene. Trimming stripped 5 bases from V and 2 bases from J, with 9 bases between. This CDR3 contains 13 residues. Looked up from germline, CDR1 is SGHRS and CDR2 is YFSETQ. CDR3 loop: CASSEVLTDTQYF. CDR3 nucleotide sequence: TGCGCCAGCAGTGAGGTACTCACAGATACGCAGTATTTT.

J is TRBJ2-7 and V is TRBV7-8; TRBD2 matches 7 bases. Germline V gene data show CDR1 as SGHVS and CDR2 as FQNEAQ. The trim removed 6 bases at V and 6 bases at J, leaving 5 bases unmatched. This CDR3 has 12 amino acids. The CDR3 here is CASSFQRGEQYV. The CDR3 nucleotides are TGTGCCAGCAGTTTTCAGCGGGGCGAGCAGTACGTC.

This chain connects TRBV19 to TRBJ2-3; 12 nucleotides line up with TRBD2. The CDR3 sequence is 13 residues long. In germline, CDR1 is LNHDA, CDR2 SQIVND (reference sequence). After removal of 6 bases from V and 6 bases from J, the junction contained 1 base not matched to a gene. In DNA form, the CDR3 reads TGTGCCAGTAGGCTAGCGGGAGGGGATACGCAGTATTTT. Protein: CASRLAGGDTQYF.

The V gene is TRBV19, the J gene TRBJ2-1; 9 bases line up with TRBD1. The CDR3 extends over 19 amino acids. V lost 0 bases, J lost 4 bases, and 13 bases stayed unmatched. Germline V gene sequence: CDR1 LNHDA, CDR2 SQIVND (reference sequence). CDR3 sequence (DNA): TGTGCCAGTAGTATAGAGGGGACAGGGACCGCCACCTTTTACAATGAGCAGTTCTTC. This codes for CASSIEGTGTATFYNEQFF.

This clone turned up a few times. The chain is built from TRBV20-1 and TRBJ1-2, with D uncertain. The CDR3 runs to 11 residues. CDR1 and CDR2 from the germline V gene are DFQATT and SNEGSKA (reference sequence). The ends were cut back, 6 bases at V and 0 bases at J, with 5 bases in the middle. This CDR3 reads CSAAPNYGYTF. The CDR3, as DNA: TGCAGTGCAGCGCCTAACTATGGCTACACCTTC.

The chain employs TRBV11-2 and TRBJ2-1, with D unresolved. V was shortened by 4 bases and J by 0 bases, with 10 bases between the two germline ends. This CDR3 comprises 15 residues. Germline CDR1 reads SGHAT; CDR2 reads FQNNGV. CDR3 amino acids: CASSSWTGSYNEQFF. As DNA, the CDR3 is TGTGCCAGCAGCTCCTGGACCGGCTCCTACAATGAGCAGTTCTTC.

The chain couples TRBV29-1 to TRBJ1-1; D is undetermined. Between the trimmed V and J ends, which lost 8 bases and 4 bases, there was a span of 14 bases. The CDR3 contains 12 residues. Germline CDR1 SQVTM, CDR2 ANQGSEA. The CDR3 sequence: CSSQITSTEAFF. The CDR3 bases are TGCAGCTCCCAGATTACAAGCACTGAAGCTTTCTTT.

The rearrangement joins TRBV7-2 to TRBJ2-4; perhaps TRBD2 as D (6 bases). Germline assignment: CDR1 SGHTA and CDR2 FQGNSA. This CDR3 has 15 amino acids. V was cut by 0 bases and J by 5 bases, with 11 bases left in between. The CDR3 DNA sequence: TGTGCCAGCAGCTTAGCTTGGGGGGTCCAAAACATTCAGTACTTC. Protein: CASSLAWGVQNIQYF.